This paragraph reports one T cell receptor (beta chain). Its antigen is not identified. These data are taken from a study of shared clonotypes between healthy human individuals. The wider study: Plates per donor: three CD4 naive, three CD4 memory, two CD8 naive, one CD8 memory.

Produced via immunoSEQ multiplex PCR; TCRdb's table is partial and in-frame only. The top ten clones hold around 1.1% of a sample with about 2 million clones, about 95% of them seen once. The germline V gene has CDR1 SEHNR and CDR2 FQNEAQ (reference sequence). Trimming stripped 5 bases from V and 1 base from J, with 17 bases between. The CDR3 length is 16 residues. Naive CD8 cells comprised CD45RO-negative, CCR7-positively selected cells, excluding terminally differentiated effector memory CD45RA+ cells. Overall study results and limits: An anticipated effect of sequencing depth on clonotype sharing among donors was recognized. When naive CD4 clonotypes were compared across several donors, about 4.9% were shared. Generation probabilities of non-shared clonotypes were lower (relative to those shared by all four donors).

The sequenced sample consisted of naive CD8+ T cells sorted from blood. The gene calls are TRBV7-9 and TRBJ1-2; a weak D match, TRBD1 (5 bases). The source of this sequence is a man aged 18 to 29 in good health. Written as DNA, the CDR3 is TGTGCCAGCAGCCCCCCCCTGGGGGGGTTTAACTATGGCTACACCTTC. It encodes CASSPPLGGFNYGYTF.